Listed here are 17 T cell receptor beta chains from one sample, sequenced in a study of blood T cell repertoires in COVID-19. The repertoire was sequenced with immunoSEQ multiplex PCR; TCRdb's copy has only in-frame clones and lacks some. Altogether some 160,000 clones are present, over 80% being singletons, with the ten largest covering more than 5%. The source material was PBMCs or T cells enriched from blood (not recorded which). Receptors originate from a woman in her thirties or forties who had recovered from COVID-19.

The chain's CDR3 is CASSQEEGGQETQYF. For the CDR3, the DNA is TGTGCCAGCAGCCAAGAGGAGGGGGGGCAAGAGACCCAGTACTTC. The chain combines TRBV4-2 with TRBJ2-5; D may be TRBD2 (7 bases). V dropped 0 bases and J dropped 2 bases, with 10 bases sitting between them. CDR1 is LGHNA, CDR2 YNFKEQ, per germline. There are 15 residues in the CDR3.

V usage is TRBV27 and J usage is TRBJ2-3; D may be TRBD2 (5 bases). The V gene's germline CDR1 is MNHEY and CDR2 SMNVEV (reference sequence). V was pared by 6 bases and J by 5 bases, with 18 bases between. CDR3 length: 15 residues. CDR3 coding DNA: TGTGCCAGCAGCCAAGCTCGGAGGAGAGGAGATACGCAGTATTTT. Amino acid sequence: CASSQARRRGDTQYF.

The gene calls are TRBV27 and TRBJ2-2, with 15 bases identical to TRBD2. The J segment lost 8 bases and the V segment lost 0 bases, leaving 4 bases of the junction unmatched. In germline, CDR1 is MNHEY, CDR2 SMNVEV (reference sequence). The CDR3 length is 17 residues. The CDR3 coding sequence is TGTGCCAGCAGTTTATCCGGACTAGCGGGGGGGCTGGGGGAGCTGTTTTTT. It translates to CASSLSGLAGGLGELFF.

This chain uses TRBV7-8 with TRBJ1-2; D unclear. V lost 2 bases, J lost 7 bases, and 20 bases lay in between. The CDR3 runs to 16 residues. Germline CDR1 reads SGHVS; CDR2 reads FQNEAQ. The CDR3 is CASSLTNRGTGSGYTF. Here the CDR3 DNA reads TGTGCCAGCAGCTTAACGAATCGGGGTACTGGGAGTGGCTACACCTTC.

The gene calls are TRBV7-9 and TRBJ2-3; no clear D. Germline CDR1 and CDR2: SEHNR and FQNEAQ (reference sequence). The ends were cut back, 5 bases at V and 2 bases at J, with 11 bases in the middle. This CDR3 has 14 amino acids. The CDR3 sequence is CASSKGPLTDTQYF. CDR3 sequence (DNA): TGTGCCAGCAGCAAAGGGCCGCTCACAGATACGCAGTATTTT. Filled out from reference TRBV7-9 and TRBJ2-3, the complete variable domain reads DTGVSQNPRHKITKRGQNVTFRCDPISEHNRLYWYRQTLGQGPEFLTYFQNEAQLEKSRLLSDRFSAERPKGSFSTLEIQRTEQGDSAMYLCASSKGPLTDTQYFGPGTRLTVL.

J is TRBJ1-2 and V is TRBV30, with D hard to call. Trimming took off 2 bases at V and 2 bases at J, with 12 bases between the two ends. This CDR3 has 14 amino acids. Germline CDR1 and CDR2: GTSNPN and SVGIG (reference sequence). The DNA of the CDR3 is TGTGCCTGGAGTAGGCGCAGGCAGAACTATGGCTACACCTTC. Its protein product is CAWSRRRQNYGYTF.

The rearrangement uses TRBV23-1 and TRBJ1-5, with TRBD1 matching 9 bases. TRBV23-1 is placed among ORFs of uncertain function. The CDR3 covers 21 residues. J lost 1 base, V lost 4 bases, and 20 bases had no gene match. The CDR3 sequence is CASSPNIRDREKSESNQPQHF. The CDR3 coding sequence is TGCGCCAGCAGTCCCAACATCCGGGACAGGGAAAAGTCTGAAAGCAATCAGCCCCAGCATTTT.

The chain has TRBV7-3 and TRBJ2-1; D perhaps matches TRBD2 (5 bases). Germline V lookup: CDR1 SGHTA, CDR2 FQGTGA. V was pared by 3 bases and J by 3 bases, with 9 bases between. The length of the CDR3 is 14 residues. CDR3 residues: CASSFPGNYNEQFF. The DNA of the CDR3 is TGTGCCAGCAGCTTCCCCGGGAACTACAATGAGCAGTTCTTC. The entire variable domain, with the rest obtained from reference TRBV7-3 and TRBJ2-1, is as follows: GAGVSQTPSNKVTEKGKYVELRCDPISGHTALYWYRQSLGQGPEFLIYFQGTGAADDSGLPNDRFFAVRPEGSVSTLKIQRTERGDSAVYLCASSFPGNYNEQFFGPGTRLTVL.

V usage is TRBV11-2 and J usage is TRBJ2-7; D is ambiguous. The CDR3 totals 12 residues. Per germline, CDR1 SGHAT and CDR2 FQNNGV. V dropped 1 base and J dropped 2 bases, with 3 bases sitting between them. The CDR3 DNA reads TGTGCCAGCAGCTTAGCCGCCTACGAGCAGTACTTC. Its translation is CASSLAAYEQYF.

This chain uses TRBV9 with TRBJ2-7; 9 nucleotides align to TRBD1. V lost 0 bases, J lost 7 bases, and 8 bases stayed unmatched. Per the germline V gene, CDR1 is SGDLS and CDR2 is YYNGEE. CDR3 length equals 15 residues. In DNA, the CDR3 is TGTGCCAGCAGCGTAGTAGGGGGACAGGGTGAGGAGCAGTACTTC. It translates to CASSVVGGQGEEQYF.

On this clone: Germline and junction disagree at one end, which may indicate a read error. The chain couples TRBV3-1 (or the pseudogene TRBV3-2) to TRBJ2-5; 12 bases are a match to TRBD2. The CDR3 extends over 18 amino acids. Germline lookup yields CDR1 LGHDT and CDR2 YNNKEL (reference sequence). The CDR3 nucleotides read TGTGTCAGCAGCCCTCGGACTAGCGGGGCCCTCCTCCAAGAGACCCAGTACTTC. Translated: CVSSPRTSGALLQETQYF.

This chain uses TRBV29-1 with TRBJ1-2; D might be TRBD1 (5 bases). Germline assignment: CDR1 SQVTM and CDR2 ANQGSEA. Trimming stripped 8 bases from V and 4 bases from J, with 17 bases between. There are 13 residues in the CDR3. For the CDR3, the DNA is TGCAGCTTAAACCCCCCCGACAGCTATGGCTACACCTTC. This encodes CSLNPPDSYGYTF.

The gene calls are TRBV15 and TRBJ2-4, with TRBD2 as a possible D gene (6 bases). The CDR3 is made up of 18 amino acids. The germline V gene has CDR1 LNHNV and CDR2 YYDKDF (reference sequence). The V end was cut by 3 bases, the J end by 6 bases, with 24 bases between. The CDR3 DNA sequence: TGTGCCACCAGCAGGCGGGACGGCATATCCCCGGGAAGAAACATTCAGTACTTC. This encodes CATSRRDGISPGRNIQYF.

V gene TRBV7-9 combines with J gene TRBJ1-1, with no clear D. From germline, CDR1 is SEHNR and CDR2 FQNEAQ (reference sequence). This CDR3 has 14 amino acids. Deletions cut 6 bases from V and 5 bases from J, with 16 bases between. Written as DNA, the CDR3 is TGTGCCAGCAGACAACGCGGGGTTGAGACTGAAGCTTTCTTT. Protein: CASRQRGVETEAFF. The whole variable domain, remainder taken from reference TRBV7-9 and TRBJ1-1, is DTGVSQNPRHKITKRGQNVTFRCDPISEHNRLYWYRQTLGQGPEFLTYFQNEAQLEKSRLLSDRFSAERPKGSFSTLEIQRTEQGDSAMYLCASRQRGVETEAFFGQGTRLTVV.

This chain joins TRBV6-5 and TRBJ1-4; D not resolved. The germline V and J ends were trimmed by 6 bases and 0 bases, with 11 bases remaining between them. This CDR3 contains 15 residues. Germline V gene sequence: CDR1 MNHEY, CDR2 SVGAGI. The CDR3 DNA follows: TGTGCCAGCAGATCGCACGGGGCAACTAATGAAAAACTGTTTTTT. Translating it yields CASRSHGATNEKLFF.

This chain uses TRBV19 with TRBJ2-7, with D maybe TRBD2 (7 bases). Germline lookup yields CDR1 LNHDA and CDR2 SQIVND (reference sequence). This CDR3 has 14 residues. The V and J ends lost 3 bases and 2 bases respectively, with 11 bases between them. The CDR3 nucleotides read TGTGCCAGTAGTATGGGGGGGGGCACCTACGAGCAGTACTTC. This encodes CASSMGGGTYEQYF.

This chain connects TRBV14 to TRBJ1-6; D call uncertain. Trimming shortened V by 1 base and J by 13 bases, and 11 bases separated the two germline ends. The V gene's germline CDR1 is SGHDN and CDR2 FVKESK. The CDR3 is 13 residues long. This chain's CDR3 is CASSQGPGSPLHF. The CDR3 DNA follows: TGTGCCAGCAGCCAAGGTCCCGGTTCGCCCCTCCACTTT.